This T cell receptor (beta chain) is drawn from a study of cytomegalovirus exposure and HLA in healthy donors. Study-wide results and limits: 87-base-pair reads could not separate some V segments, including TRBV6-2 and TRBV6-3. Across donors, presence/absence analyses took sequencing depth to be roughly uniform.

As concerns this clone: As yet, its antigen is unknown. A junction end diverges from the germline sequence, so it may reflect a read error. Other DNA sequences in this specimen translate into the identical CDR3.

Researchers ran the PCR with 60 Vbeta and 13 Jbeta primers. The repertoire was sequenced with immunoSEQ multiplex PCR; TCRdb's copy has only in-frame clones and lacks some. The table lists about 140,000 clones, roughly 70% of them singletons. Despite likely unrecorded immune exposures, the donors were nominally healthy at the time of sampling. The length of the CDR3 is 17 residues. Germline CDR1 LGHNT, CDR2 FRNRAP. The chain uses TRBV12-5 and TRBJ2-5; D might be TRBD2 (5 bases). The sequencing input was PBMCs. The receptor was derived from a young man in good health and CMV-seronegative. Written as DNA, the CDR3 is TGTGCTAGTGGTTTGGTACTTTCGCTCGAGGGAAGGGAGACTCAGTACTTC. Translation: CASGLVLSLEGRETQYF.